The TCR beta chain described here comes from a study of blood T cell repertoires in COVID-19. Background on the study: Collection of acute and convalescent COVID-19 samples took place in the United States, Italy and Spain. Nucleic acid was either cDNA or gDNA, and it came from T cells, B-cell-depleted T cells, or PBMCs.

Original data processing: The authors estimated nucleated cell counts from reference gene primer amplification. Assay used: immunoSEQ multiplex PCR; TCRdb lists only in-frame clones, some missing. V, J and clone size are taken as reported in that table, and D and trimming were inferred from the DNA itself. The repertoire has 100,000 to 150,000 clones, 70% to 85% of them found once; the top ten carry 17%. Germline-derived CDR1 and CDR2 are KGHSH and LQKENI. This CDR3 comprises 14 residues. Losses at the gene ends were 6 bases for V and 4 bases for J; bases not matched to a gene: 4. The sample consisted of peripheral blood. The TCR originated in a woman older than 75 with acute or convalescent COVID-19. The J gene is TRBJ2-2, the V gene TRBV18; 8 bases are shared with TRBD1. CDR3 protein: CASSLGQGTGELFF. The DNA of the CDR3 is TGTGCCAGCTCCCTAGGACAGGGCACCGGGGAGCTGTTTTTT.